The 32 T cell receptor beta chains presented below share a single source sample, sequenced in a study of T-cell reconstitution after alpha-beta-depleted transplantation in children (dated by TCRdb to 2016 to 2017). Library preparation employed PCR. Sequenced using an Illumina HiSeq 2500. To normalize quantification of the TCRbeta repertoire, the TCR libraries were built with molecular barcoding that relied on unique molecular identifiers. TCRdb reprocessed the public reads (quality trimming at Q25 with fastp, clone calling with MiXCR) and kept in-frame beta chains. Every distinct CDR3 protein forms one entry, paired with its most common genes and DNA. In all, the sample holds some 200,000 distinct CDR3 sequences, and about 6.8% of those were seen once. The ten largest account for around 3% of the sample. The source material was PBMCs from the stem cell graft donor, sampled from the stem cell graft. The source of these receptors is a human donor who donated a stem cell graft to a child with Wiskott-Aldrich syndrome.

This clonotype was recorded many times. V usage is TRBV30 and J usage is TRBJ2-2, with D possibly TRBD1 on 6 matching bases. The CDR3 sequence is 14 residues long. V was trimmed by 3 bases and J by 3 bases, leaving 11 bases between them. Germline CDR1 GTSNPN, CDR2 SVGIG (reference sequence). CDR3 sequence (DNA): TGTGCCTGGAGAGTCGGACAGTACACCGGGGAGCTGTTTTTT. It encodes CAWRVGQYTGELFF.

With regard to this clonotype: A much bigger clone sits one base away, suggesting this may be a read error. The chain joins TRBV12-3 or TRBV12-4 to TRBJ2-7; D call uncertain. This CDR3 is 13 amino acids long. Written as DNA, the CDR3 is TGTGGCAGCAGTTTTACCCCCCGGGACGAGCAGTACTTC. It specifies CGSSFTPRDEQYF.

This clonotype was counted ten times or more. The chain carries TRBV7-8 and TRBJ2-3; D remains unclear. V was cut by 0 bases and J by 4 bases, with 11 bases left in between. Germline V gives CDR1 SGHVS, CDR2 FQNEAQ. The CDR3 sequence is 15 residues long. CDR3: CASSLARVVADTQYF. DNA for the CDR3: TGTGCCAGCAGCTTAGCGCGCGTTGTCGCAGATACGCAGTATTTT. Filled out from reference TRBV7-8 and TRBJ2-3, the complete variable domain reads GAGVSQSPRYKVAKRGQDVALRCDPISGHVSLFWYQQALGQGPEFLTYFQNEAQLDKSGLPSDRFFAERPEGSVSTLKIQRTQQEDSAVYLCASSLARVVADTQYFGPGTRLTVL.

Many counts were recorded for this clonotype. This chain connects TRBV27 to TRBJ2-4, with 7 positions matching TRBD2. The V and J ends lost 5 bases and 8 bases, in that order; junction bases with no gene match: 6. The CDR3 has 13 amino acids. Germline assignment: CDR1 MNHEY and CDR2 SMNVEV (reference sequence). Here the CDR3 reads CASSMREGDIQYF. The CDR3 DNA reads TGTGCCAGCAGTATGAGGGAGGGAGACATTCAGTACTTC.

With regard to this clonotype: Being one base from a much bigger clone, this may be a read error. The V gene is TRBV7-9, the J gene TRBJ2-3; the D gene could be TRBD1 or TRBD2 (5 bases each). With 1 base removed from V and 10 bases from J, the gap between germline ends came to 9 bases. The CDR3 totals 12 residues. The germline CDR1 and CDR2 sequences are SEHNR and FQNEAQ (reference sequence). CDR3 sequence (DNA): TGTGCCAGCAGCTTAGTTAGGGGACCGCAGTATTTT. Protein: CASSLVRGPQYF.

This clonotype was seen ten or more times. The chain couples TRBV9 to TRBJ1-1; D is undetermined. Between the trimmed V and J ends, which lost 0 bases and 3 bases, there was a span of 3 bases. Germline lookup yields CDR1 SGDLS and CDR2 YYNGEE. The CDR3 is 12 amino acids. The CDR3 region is CASSVDDTEAFF. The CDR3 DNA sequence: TGTGCCAGCAGCGTAGATGACACTGAAGCTTTCTTT.

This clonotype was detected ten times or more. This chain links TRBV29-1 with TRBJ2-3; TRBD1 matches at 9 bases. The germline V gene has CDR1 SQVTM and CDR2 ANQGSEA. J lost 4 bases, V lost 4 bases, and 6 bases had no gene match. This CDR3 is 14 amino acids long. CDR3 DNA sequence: TGCAGCGTTGTTAAGGGACAGGGCGCAGATACGCAGTATTTT. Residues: CSVVKGQGADTQYF.

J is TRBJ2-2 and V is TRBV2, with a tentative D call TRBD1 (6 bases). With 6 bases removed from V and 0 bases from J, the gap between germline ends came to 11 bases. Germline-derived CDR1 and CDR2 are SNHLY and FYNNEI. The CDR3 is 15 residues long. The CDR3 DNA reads TGTGCCAGCAGACCAACAGGGACGAACACCGGGGAGCTGTTTTTT. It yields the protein CASRPTGTNTGELFF.

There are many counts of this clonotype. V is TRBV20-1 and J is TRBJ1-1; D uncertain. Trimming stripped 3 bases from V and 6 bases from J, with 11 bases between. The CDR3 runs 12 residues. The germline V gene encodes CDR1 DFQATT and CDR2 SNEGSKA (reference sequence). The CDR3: CSASTPVAEAFF. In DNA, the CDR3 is TGCAGTGCTAGTACGCCAGTAGCTGAAGCTTTCTTT.

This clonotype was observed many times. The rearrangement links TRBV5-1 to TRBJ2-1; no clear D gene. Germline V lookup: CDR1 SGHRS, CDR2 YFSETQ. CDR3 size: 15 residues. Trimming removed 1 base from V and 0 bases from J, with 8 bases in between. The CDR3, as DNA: TGCGCCAGCAGCTTGCCTTCTGACTCCTACAATGAGCAGTTCTTC. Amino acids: CASSLPSDSYNEQFF.

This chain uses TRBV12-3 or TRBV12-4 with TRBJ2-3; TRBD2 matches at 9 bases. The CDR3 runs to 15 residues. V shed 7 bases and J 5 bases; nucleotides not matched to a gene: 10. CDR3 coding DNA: TGTGCCAGCACCTTCCCAGCGGGAGGAGTAGATACGCAGTATTTT. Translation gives CASTFPAGGVDTQYF.

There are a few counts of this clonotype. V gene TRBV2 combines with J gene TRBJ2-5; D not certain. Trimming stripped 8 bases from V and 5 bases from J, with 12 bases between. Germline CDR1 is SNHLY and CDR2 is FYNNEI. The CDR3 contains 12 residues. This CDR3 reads CASLGRPETQYF. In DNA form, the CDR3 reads TGTGCCAGCCTAGGGCGGCCGGAGACCCAGTACTTC.

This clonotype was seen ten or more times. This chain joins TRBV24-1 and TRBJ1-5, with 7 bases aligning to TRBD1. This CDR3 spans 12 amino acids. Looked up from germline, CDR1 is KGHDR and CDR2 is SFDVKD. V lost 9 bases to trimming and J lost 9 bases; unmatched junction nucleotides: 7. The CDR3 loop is CATGQARGPQHF. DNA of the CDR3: TGTGCCACCGGACAGGCCAGGGGGCCCCAGCATTTT.

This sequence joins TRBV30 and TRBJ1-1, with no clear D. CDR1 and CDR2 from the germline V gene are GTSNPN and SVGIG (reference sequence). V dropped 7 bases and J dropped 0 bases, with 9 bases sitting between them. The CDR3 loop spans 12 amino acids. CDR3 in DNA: TGTGCCTCGCTCAGGATGAACACTGAAGCTTTCTTT. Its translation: CASLRMNTEAFF.

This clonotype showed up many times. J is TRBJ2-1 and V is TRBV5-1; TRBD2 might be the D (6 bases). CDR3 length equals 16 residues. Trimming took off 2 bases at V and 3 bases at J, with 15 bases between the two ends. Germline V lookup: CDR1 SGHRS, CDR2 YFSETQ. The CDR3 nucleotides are TGCGCCAGCAGCTTATCCGGGACTTTGGACTACAATGAGCAGTTCTTC. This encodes CASSLSGTLDYNEQFF.

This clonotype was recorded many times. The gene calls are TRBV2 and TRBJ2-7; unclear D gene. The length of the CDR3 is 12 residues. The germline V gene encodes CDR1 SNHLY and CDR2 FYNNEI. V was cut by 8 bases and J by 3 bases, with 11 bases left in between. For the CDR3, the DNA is TGTGCCAGCGACAAGGGATACTACGAGCAGTACTTC. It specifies CASDKGYYEQYF.

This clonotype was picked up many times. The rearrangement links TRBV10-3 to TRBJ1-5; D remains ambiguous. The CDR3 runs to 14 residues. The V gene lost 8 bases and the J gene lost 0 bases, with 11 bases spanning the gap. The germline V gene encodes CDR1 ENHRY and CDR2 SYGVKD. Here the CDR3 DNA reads TGTGCCATCGCGGCGGCCTATAGCAATCAGCCCCAGCATTTT. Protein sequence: CAIAAAYSNQPQHF.

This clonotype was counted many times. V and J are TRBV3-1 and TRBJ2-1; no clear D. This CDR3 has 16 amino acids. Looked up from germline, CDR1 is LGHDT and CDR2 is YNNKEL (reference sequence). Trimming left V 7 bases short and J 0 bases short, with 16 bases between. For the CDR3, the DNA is TGTGCCAGCACCTACAGTGGGCTGAGCTCCTACAATGAGCAGTTCTTC. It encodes CASTYSGLSSYNEQFF.

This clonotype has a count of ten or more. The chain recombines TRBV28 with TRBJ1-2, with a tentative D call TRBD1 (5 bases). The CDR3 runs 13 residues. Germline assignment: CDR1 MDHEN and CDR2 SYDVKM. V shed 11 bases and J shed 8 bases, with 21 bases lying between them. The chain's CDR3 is CAGATVAGRGYTF. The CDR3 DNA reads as TGTGCCGGGGCCACGGTGGCAGGAAGAGGCTACACCTTC.

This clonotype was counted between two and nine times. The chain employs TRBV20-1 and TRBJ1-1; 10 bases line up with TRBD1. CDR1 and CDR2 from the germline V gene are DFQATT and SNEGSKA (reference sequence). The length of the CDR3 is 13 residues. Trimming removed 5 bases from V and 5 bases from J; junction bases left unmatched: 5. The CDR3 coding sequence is TGCAGTGCTGACAGGGGGCGGACGACTGAAGCTTTCTTT. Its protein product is CSADRGRTTEAFF.

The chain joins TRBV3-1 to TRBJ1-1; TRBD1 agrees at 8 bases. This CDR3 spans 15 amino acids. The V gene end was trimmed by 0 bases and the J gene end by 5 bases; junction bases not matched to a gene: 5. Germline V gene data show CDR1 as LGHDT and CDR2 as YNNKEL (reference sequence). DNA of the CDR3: TGTGCCAGCAGCCAAGACAGGGGGCTGAGAACTGAAGCTTTCTTT. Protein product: CASSQDRGLRTEAFF.

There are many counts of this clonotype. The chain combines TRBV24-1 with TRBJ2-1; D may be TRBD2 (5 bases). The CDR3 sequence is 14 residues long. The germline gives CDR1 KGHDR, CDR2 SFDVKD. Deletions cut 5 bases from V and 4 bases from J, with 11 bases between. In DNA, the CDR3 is TGTGCCACCAGTGGAGGCGGGTTGTACAATGAGCAGTTCTTC. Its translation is CATSGGGLYNEQFF.

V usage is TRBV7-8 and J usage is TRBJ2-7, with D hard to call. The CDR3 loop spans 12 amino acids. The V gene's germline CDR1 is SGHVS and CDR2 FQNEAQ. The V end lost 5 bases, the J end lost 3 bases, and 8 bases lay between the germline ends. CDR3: CASSLTVYEQYF. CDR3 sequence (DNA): TGTGCCAGCAGCCTCACAGTCTACGAGCAGTACTTC. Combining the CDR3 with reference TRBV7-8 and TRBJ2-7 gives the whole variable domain GAGVSQSPRYKVAKRGQDVALRCDPISGHVSLFWYQQALGQGPEFLTYFQNEAQLDKSGLPSDRFFAERPEGSVSTLKIQRTQQEDSAVYLCASSLTVYEQYFGPGTRLTVT.

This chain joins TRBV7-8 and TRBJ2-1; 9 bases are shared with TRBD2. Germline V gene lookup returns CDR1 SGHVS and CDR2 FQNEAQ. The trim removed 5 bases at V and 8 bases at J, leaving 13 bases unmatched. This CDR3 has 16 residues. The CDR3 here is CASSTLAGAEGDEQFF. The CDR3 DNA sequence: TGTGCCAGCAGCACCTTAGCGGGGGCCGAGGGGGATGAGCAGTTCTTC.

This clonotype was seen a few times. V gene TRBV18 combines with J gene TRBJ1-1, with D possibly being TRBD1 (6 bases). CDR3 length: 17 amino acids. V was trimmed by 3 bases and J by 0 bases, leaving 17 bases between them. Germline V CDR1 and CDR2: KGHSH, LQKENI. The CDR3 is CASSPTAGAVMNTEAFF. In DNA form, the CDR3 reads TGTGCCAGCTCACCCACCGCGGGGGCCGTTATGAACACTGAAGCTTTCTTT.

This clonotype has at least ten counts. The CDR3 DNA is TGTGCCATCTTAACCGAGAACGGGACTCATTCCTACAATGAGCAGTTCTTC. Translation: CAILTENGTHSYNEQFF. The rearrangement uses TRBV10-3 and TRBJ2-1; possibly TRBD2 for D (6 bases). Germline CDR1 ENHRY, CDR2 SYGVKD. Trimming cost V 8 bases and J 1 base, with 21 bases left between them. The CDR3 loop spans 17 amino acids.

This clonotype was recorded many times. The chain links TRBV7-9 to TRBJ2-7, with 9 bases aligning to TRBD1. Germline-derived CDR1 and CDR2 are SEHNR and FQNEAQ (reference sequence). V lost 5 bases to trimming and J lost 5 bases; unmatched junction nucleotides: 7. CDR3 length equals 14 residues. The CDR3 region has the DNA TGTGCCAGCAGCCAGCGGGACAGGGTACACGAGCAGTACTTC. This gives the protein CASSQRDRVHEQYF.

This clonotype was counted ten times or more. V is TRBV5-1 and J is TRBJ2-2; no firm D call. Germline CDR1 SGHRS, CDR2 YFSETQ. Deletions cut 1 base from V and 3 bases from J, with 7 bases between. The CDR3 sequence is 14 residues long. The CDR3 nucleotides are TGCGCCAGCAGCTTGCCCCAGCACACCGGGGAGCTGTTTTTT. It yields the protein CASSLPQHTGELFF.

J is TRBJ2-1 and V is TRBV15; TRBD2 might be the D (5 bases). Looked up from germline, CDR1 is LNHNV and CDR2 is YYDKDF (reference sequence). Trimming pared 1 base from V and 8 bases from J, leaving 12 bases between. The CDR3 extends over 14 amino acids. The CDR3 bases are TGTGCCACCAGCAGAGGCCAGCTGAGGGATGAGCAGTTCTTC. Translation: CATSRGQLRDEQFF.

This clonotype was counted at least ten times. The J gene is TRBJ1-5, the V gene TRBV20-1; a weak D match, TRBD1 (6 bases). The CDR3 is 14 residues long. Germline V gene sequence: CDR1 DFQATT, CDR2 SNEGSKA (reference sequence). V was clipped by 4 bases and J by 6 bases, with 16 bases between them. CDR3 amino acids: CSATSGGLGQPQHF. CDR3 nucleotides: TGCAGTGCTACTTCGGGGGGCCTGGGTCAGCCCCAGCATTTT.

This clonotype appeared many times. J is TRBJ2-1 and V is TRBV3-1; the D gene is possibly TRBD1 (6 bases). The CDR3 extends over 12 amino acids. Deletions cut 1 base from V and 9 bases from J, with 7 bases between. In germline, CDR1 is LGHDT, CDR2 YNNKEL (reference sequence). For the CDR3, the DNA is TGTGCCAGCAGCCAAGGAGGGGGTGAGCAGTTCTTC. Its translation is CASSQGGGEQFF.

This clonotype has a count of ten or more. CDR3 coding DNA: TGTGCCACCAGTGGCACAGGACATACAGCCTACAATGAGCAGTTCTTC. Translating gives CATSGTGHTAYNEQFF. The V call is TRBV24-1, the J call TRBJ2-1; D possibly corresponds to TRBD1 (5 bases). This CDR3 spans 16 amino acids. The V gene's germline CDR1 is KGHDR and CDR2 SFDVKD. V was trimmed by 5 bases and J by 2 bases, leaving 15 bases between them.